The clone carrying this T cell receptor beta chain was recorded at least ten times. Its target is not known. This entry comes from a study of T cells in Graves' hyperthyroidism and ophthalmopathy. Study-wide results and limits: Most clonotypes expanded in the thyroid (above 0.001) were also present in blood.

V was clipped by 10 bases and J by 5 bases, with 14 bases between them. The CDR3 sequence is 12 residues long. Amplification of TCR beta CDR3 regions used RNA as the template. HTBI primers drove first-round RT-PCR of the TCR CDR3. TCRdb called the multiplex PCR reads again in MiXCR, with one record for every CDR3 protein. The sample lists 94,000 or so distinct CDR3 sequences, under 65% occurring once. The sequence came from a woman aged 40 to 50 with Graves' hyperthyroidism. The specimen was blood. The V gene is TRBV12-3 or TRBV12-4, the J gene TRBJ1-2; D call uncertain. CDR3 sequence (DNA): TGTGCCACCGCCGGAACCCTATATGGCTACACCTTC. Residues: CATAGTLYGYTF.